Listed below are T cell receptor beta chains from one sample, sequenced in a study of neurological immune-mediated disorders. TCRdb reprocessed the 5' RACE reads via MiXCR and lists one record per CDR3 protein. The sample has some 79,000 distinct CDR3 sequences; 13% to 15% are singletons. Sequencing was performed on PBMCs. The receptors originated from a woman in her forties or fifties in good health. CDR3s include the opening cysteine and the closing phenylalanine or tryptophan. Fields, in order: V gene, J gene, clone size, D gene, CDR3 protein, CDR3 DNA. A D gene is named only where the DNA matches it firmly. Part of the rows lack a size; the others show once, few, many or a class for expanded clones.

TRBV6-5	TRBJ1-2	many	.	CAATGRYGYTF	TGTGCCGCTACAGGGAGGTATGGCTACACCTTC
TRBV20-1	TRBJ2-4	many	TRBD2	CSARKREYKNIQYF	TGCAGTGCTAGAAAGCGGGAGTACAAAAACATTCAGTACTTC
TRBV12-3/TRBV12-4	TRBJ2-3	many	.	CASSSMPYSADTQYF	TGTGCCAGCAGTTCCATGCCCTATAGCGCAGATACGCAGTATTTT
TRBV11-1	TRBJ2-2	many	.	CASSRRGPNTGELFF	TGTGCCAGCAGTCGACGGGGGCCCAACACCGGGGAGCTGTTTTTT
TRBV12-3/TRBV12-4	TRBJ1-2	many	.	CASSLTVNYGYTF	TGTGCCAGCAGTTTGACCGTGAACTATGGCTACACCTTC
TRBV12-3/TRBV12-4	TRBJ1-6	many	TRBD1	CASSPTRRGHSPLHF	TGTGCCAGCAGTCCCACCCGCAGGGGGCATTCACCCCTCCACTTT
TRBV5-8	TRBJ2-2	many	.	CASSSPGRHGSGELFF	TGTGCCAGCAGCTCCCCGGGTCGACACGGATCCGGGGAGCTGTTTTTT
TRBV12-3/TRBV12-4	TRBJ1-1	.	.	CASTRGGSKSSF	TGTGCCAGCACCCGAGGGGGGAGCAAATCTTCCTTT
TRBV7-2	TRBJ2-7	many	TRBD2	CASSRTSGQYDEQYF	TGTGCCAGCAGTCGGACTAGCGGGCAATACGACGAGCAGTACTTC
TRBV21-1	TRBJ2-7	many	.	CAPRGGRIRYYEQYF	TGTGCCCCCAGGGGAGGTCGAATAAGATACTACGAGCAGTACTTC
TRBV7-9	TRBJ2-2	.	.	CASSTPYTWELFF	TGTGCCAGCAGCACCCCGTACACCTGGGAGCTGTTTTTT
TRBV20-1	TRBJ2-7	many	.	CSARVSGNEQYF	TGCAGTGCTAGAGTCTCGGGGAACGAGCAGTACTTC
TRBV5-7	TRBJ2-2	many	.	CASGWRGSSNTGELFF	TGTGCCAGCGGCTGGAGGGGTAGCTCTAACACCGGGGAGCTGTTTTTT
TRBV11-2	TRBJ2-1	.	TRBD2	CVNSPGTSRVSNEQFF	TGTGTCAACAGCCCCGGGACTAGTAGGGTTAGCAATGAGCAGTTCTTC
TRBV28	TRBJ1-1	many	.	CASSLNINTEAFF	TGTGCCAGCAGTTTAAACATAAACACTGAAGCTTTCTTT
TRBV12-3/TRBV12-4	TRBJ1-5	many	TRBD1	CASSLAGQGGGQPQHF	TGTGCCAGCAGTTTAGCGGGACAGGGCGGGGGTCAGCCCCAGCATTTT
TRBV15	TRBJ2-5	many	.	CATSRERWGQETQYF	TGTGCCACCAGCAGAGAGCGGTGGGGCCAAGAGACCCAGTACTTC
TRBV5-1	TRBJ1-1	few	TRBD1	CASSRDRTVEAFF	TGCGCCAGCAGCCGGGACAGGACCGTTGAAGCTTTCTTT
TRBV5-1	TRBJ1-2	.	TRBD1	CASSLARGGQFGYTF	TGCGCCAGCAGCTTGGCGCGGGGGGGACAGTTTGGCTACACCTTC
TRBV5-1	TRBJ1-6	many	.	CASSGGQTYSYNSPLHF	TGCGCCAGCAGCGGAGGACAGACGTACTCCTATAATTCACCCCTCCACTTT
TRBV5-1	TRBJ1-1	many	.	CASSLEPPNTEAFF	TGCGCCAGCAGCTTGGAGCCTCCGAACACTGAAGCTTTCTTT
TRBV20-1	TRBJ2-4	medium-sized	.	CSARDYKGNIQYF	TGCAGTGCTAGAGATTATAAGGGAAACATTCAGTACTTC
TRBV29-1	TRBJ1-2	many	TRBD1	CSVEDHNTGAFGYTF	TGCAGCGTTGAAGATCATAACACAGGGGCCTTTGGCTACACCTTC
TRBV10-3	TRBJ2-3	few	.	CAIRGITDTQYF	TGTGCCATCCGAGGGATCACAGATACGCAGTATTTT
TRBV7-9	TRBJ2-5	many	.	CASSHRPTGYQETQYF	TGTGCCAGCAGCCACCGGCCAACAGGGTATCAAGAGACCCAGTACTTC
TRBV2	TRBJ2-5	many	.	CASSDSRQAQETQYF	TGTGCCAGCAGTGATTCTCGGCAGGCCCAAGAGACCCAGTACTTC
TRBV5-1	TRBJ1-5	many	.	CASSLVTGSNQPQHF	TGCGCCAGCAGCTTGGTAACAGGGAGCAATCAGCCCCAGCATTTT
TRBV20-1	TRBJ1-4	many	TRBD1	CSARDFRQGQSEKLFF	TGCAGTGCTAGAGATTTTCGACAGGGGCAAAGTGAAAAACTGTTTTTT
TRBV28	TRBJ2-7	many	.	CASSPPRQSRYEQYF	TGTGCCAGCAGTCCCCCGAGACAGAGTAGGTACGAGCAGTACTTC
TRBV20-1	TRBJ2-7	few	.	CSARDLSTETYEQYF	TGCAGTGCTAGAGATCTGTCGACTGAAACCTACGAGCAGTACTTC
TRBV7-2	TRBJ2-1	many	TRBD2	CASSLVRLAVYEQFF	TGTGCCAGCAGCTTAGTACGACTAGCTGTTTATGAGCAGTTCTTC